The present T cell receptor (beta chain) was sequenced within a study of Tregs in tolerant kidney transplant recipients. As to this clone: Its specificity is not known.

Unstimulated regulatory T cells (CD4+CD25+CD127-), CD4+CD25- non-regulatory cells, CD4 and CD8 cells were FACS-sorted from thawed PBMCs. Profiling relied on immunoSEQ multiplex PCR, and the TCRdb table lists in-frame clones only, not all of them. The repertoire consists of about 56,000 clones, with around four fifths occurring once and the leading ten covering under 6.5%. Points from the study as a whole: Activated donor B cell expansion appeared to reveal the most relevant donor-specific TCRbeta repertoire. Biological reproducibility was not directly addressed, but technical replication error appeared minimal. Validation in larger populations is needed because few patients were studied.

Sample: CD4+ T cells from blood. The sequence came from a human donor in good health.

CDR3 nucleotide sequence: TGCAGCGTTGAAGTTCCCCCTGGGGGCTACACCTTC. It specifies CSVEVPPGGYTF. The chain joins TRBV29-1 to TRBJ1-2; no definite D call. Trimming left V 1 base short and J 8 bases short, with 11 bases between. CDR3 length: 12 residues. Germline V CDR1 and CDR2: SQVTM, ANQGSEA.